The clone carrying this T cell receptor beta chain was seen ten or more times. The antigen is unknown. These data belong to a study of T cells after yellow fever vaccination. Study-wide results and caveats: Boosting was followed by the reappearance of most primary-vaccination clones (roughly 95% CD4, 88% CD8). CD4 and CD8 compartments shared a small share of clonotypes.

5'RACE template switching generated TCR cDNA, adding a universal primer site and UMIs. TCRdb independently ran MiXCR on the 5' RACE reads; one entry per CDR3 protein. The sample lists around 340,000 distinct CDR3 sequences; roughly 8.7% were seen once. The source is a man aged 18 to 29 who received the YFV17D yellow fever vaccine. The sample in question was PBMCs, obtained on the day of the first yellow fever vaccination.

CDR3 DNA: TGCAGCGGAGCCGGACAGGGGACTAGCACAGATACGCAGTATTTT. Its protein product is CSGAGQGTSTDTQYF. The V gene is TRBV29-1, the J gene TRBJ2-3; 9 nucleotides align to TRBD1. The CDR3 has 15 amino acids. Germline CDR1 SQVTM, CDR2 ANQGSEA. The ends lost 7 bases at V and 0 bases at J; junction bases unmatched: 8.